The clone carrying this T cell receptor (beta chain) was observed a single time. This sample stems from a study of blood T cell repertoires in COVID-19. Sequencing used immunoSEQ multiplex PCR; TCRdb keeps in-frame clones, though not all of them. Among around 58,000 clones listed, more than 80% were seen once. The TCR comes from a human donor with active COVID-19. The donor label of this sample is uncertain. Sequenced material: peripheral blood.

CDR3 residues: CASSEYSSGNTIYF. The CDR3 coding sequence is TGTGCCAGCAGTGAATACAGCTCTGGAAACACCATATATTTT. This chain links TRBV25-1 with TRBJ1-3; no definite D call. The V and J ends lost 0 bases and 0 bases respectively, with 3 bases between them. This CDR3 region has 14 residues. CDR1 and CDR2 from the germline V gene are MGHDK and SYGVNS.